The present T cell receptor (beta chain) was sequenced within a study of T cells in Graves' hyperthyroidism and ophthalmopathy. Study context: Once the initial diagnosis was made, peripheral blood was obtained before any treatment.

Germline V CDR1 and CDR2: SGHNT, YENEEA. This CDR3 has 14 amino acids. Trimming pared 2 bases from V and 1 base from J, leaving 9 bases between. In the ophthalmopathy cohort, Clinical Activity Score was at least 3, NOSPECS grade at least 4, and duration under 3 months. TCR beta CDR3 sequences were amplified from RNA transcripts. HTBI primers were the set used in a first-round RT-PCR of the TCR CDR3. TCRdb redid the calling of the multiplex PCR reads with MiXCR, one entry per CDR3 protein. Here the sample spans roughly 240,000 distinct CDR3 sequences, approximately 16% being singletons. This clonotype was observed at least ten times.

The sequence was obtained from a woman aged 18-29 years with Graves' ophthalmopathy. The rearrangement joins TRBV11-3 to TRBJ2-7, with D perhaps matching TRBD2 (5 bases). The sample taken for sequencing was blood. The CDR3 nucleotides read TGTGCCAGCAGCTTAATCGGGGTTTCCTACGAGCAGTACTTC. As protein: CASSLIGVSYEQYF.